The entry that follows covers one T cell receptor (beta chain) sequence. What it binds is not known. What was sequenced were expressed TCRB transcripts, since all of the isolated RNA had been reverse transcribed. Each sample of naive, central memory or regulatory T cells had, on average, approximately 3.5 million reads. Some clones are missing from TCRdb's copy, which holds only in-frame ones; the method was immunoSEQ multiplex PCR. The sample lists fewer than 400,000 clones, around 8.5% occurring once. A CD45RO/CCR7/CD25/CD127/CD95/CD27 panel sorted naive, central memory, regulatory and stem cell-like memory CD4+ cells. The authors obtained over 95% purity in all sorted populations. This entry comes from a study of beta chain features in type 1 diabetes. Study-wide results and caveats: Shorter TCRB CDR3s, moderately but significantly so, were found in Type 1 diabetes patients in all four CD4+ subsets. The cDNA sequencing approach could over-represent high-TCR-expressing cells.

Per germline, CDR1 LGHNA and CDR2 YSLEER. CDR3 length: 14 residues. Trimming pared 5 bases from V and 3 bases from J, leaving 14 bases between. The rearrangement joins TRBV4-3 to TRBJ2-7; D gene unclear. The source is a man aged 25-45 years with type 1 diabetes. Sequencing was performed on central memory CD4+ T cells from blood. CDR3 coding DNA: TGCGCCAGCAGCGTAAAACTCCTAGGCTACGAGCAGTACTTC. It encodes CASSVKLLGYEQYF.